This record concerns one T cell receptor (beta chain) sequence. The assay was immunoSEQ multiplex PCR, and TCRdb's table has in-frame clones only and misses some. This sample has 600,000 to 800,000 clones, with 72% found just once. Germline CDR1 and CDR2: SGHTA and FQGNSA. This CDR3 is 13 amino acids long. Trimming took off 1 base at V and 7 bases at J, with 10 bases between the two ends. These data are taken from a study of shared clonotypes between healthy human individuals. The chain uses TRBV7-2 and TRBJ2-5; D is unresolved. The receptor comes from a woman under 40 in good health. Sequencing was done on a sample of memory CD4+ T cells sorted from blood. The subset here: CD45RA-negative fraction. Here the CDR3 reads CASSLDLVPTQYF. In nucleotides, the CDR3 is TGTGCCAGCAGCTTAGACCTGGTCCCGACCCAGTACTTC.